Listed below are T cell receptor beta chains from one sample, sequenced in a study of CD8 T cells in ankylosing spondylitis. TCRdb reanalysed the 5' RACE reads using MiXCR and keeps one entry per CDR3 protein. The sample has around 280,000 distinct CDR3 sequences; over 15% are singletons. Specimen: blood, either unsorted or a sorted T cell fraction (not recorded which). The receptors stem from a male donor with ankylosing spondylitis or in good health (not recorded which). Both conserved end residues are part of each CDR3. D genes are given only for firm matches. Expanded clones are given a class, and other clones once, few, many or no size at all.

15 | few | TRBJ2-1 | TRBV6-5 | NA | TGTGCCAGCAGTTACTCGGCTAAGACACTCAATGAGCAGTTCTTC | CASSYSAKTLNEQFF
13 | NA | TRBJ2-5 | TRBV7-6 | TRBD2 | TGTGCCAGCAGCTTAGAGGCGGGGGGGACCCAGTACTTC | CASSLEAGGTQYF
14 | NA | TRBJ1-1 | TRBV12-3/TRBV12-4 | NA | TGTGCCAGCAGCTCACACCCTGGGGACACTGAAGCTTTCTTT | CASSSHPGDTEAFF
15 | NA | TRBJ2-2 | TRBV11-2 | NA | TGTGCCAGCAGCTCCATATTGTACAACACCGGGGAGCTGTTTTTT | CASSSILYNTGELFF
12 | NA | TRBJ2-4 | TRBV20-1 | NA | TGCAGTGCGGGGCCCTCCCGGGACATTCAGTACTTC | CSAGPSRDIQYF
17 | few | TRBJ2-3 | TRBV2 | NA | TGTGCCAGCAGTGCCCCGGGGAGCGAATGGGGCACAGATACGCAGTATTTT | CASSAPGSEWGTDTQYF
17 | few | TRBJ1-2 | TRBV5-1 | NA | TGCGCCAGCAGCTTATTGGGGACCGACAGCCCCTCCCGGGGCTACACCTTC | CASSLLGTDSPSRGYTF
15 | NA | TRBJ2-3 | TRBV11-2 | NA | TGTGCCAGCCGAAACGGACGGTCAACAGTGGATACGCAGTATTTT | CASRNGRSTVDTQYF
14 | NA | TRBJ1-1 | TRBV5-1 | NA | TGCGCCAGCAGTTTAGGGGTCGTGGGGACTGAAGCTTTCTTT | CASSLGVVGTEAFF
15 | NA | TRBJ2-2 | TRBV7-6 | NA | TGTGCCAGCAGCTTGCTTCGCGGATCGAACGGGGAGCTGTTTTTT | CASSLLRGSNGELFF
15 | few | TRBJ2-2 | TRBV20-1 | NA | TGCAGTGCTAAGAAACCGGGACTGCGGACCGGGGAGCTGTTTTTT | CSAKKPGLRTGELFF
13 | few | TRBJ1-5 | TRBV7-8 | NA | TGTGCCAGCAGCTTAGAGAGCAATCAGCCCCAGCATTTT | CASSLESNQPQHF
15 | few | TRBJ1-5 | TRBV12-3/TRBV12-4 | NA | TGTGCCAGCAGTTTAGAGGCTGACAGCAATCAGCCCCAGCATTTT | CASSLEADSNQPQHF
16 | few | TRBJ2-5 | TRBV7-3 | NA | TGTGCCAGCAGCTTAACCGCAGCGACAGGCCAAGAGACCCAGTACTTC | CASSLTAATGQETQYF
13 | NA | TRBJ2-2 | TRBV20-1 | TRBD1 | TGCAGTGCCCCGACAGGGTACACCGGGGAGCTGTTTTTT | CSAPTGYTGELFF
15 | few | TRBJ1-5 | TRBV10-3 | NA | TGTGCCATCAGTGAGGGCGGCAGGGCGGGACAGCCCCAGCATTTT | CAISEGGRAGQPQHF
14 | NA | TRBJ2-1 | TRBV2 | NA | TGTGCCAGCGAACTGGGGACCTCCTACAATGAGCAGTTCTTC | CASELGTSYNEQFF
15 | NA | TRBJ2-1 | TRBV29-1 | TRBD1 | TGCAGCGTTGGAACCGGGACAGGGAGCACCAATGAGCAGTTCTTC | CSVGTGTGSTNEQFF
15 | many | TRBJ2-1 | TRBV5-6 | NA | TGTGCCAGCAGCCGTGGCACAGGCCTTTACAATGAGCAGTTCTTC | CASSRGTGLYNEQFF
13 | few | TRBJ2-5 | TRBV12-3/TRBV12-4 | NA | TGTGCCAGCACTCTACCGGGGGAAGGGACCCAGTACTTC | CASTLPGEGTQYF